The present T cell receptor (beta chain) was sequenced within a study of CD8 T cells in Susac syndrome. Random hexamers were used to reverse transcribe an amount of roughly 0.45 to 1 ug RNA. TCRdb recomputed calls from the immunoSEQ multiplex PCR reads with MiXCR, one row per CDR3 protein. The data show about 300,000 distinct CDR3 sequences, roughly 85% seen once. The CDR3 spans 16 residues. The V gene's germline CDR1 is MNHEY and CDR2 SMNVEV (reference sequence). After removal of 4 bases from V and 2 bases from J, the junction contained 6 bases not matched to a gene. The material sequenced was CD8+ T cells from PBMCs. This TCR came from a human donor with multiple sclerosis. The chain carries TRBV27 and TRBJ2-7, with 12 bases aligning to TRBD2. CDR3 in amino acids: CASSSRTSGVAYEQYF. CDR3 coding DNA: TGTGCCAGCAGTTCCCGGACTAGCGGGGTCGCCTACGAGCAGTACTTC.